The T cell receptor (beta chain) under discussion was sequenced for a study of CD8 T cells in ankylosing spondylitis. About this clonotype: Its antigen is as yet unknown.

The germline CDR1 and CDR2 sequences are LGHNT and FRNRAP. J was trimmed by 9 bases and V by 5 bases; bases with no gene match: 2. The CDR3 is made up of 14 amino acids. Points from the study as a whole: Matched ankylosing spondylitis synovial fluid reportedly contained a significantly enriched population of disease-linked clones. Earlier reports found some motif variants in synovial fluid and blood in reactive arthritis. Seemingly distinctive of ankylosing spondylitis blood was a TCR beta motif formed by eight highly homologous variants.

Library preparation for TCR beta used quantitative 5'-RACE with molecular barcodes. MiXCR was run by TCRdb on the 5' RACE reads, yielding one entry per CDR3 protein. The repertoire consists of about 250,000 distinct CDR3 sequences, with 15% to 20% occurring once and the leading ten covering around 32%. The sequenced material came from blood, either unsorted or a sorted T cell fraction (not recorded which). The rearrangement joins TRBV12-5 to TRBJ2-1, with 15 bases fitting TRBD2. This TCR derives from a male donor with ankylosing spondylitis or in good health (not recorded which). CDR3 sequence (DNA): TGTGCTAGTGGTCCGGGACTAGCGGGAGGTGAGCAGTTCTTC. Its protein is CASGPGLAGGEQFF.